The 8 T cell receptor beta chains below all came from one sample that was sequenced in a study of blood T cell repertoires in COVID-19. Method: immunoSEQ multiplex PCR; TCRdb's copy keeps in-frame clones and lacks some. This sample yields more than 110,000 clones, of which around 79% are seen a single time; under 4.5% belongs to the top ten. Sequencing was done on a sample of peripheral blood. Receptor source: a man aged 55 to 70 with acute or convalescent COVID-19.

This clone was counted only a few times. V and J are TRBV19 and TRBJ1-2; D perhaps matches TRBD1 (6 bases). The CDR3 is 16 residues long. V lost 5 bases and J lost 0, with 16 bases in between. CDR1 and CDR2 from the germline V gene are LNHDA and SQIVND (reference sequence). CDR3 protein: CASSVSGTRTNYGYTF. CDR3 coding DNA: TGTGCCAGTAGTGTATCCGGGACAAGAACTAACTATGGCTACACCTTC.

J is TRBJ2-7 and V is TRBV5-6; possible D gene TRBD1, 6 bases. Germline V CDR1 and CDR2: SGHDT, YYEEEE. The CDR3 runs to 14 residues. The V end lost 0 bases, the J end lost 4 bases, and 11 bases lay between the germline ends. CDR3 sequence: CASSLVDSRYEQYF. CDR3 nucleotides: TGTGCCAGCAGCTTGGTGGACAGCAGATACGAGCAGTACTTC.

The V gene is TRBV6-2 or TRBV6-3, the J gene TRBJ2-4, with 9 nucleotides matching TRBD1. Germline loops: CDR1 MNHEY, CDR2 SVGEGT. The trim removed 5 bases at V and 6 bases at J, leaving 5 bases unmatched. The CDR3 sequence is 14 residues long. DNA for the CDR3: TGTGCCAGCAGTGCACAGGGGGCCTTAAACATTCAGTACTTC. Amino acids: CASSAQGALNIQYF.

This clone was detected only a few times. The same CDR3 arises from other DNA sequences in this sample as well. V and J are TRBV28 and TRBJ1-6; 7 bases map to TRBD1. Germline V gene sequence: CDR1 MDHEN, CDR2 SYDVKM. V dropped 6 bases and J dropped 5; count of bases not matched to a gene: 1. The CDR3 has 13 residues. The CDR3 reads CASRGTDNSPLHF. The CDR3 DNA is TGTGCCAGCAGGGGGACAGATAATTCACCCCTCCACTTT.

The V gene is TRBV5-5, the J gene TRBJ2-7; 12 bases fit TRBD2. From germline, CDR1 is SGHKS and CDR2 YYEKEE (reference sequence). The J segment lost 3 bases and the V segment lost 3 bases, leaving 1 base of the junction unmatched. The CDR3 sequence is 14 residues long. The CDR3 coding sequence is TGTGCCAGCAGCTGGACTAGCGGGGACTACGAGCAGTACTTC. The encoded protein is CASSWTSGDYEQYF.

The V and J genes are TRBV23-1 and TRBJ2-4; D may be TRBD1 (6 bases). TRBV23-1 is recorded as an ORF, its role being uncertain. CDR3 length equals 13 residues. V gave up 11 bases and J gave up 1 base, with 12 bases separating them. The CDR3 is CAPKGVAKNIQYF. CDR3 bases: TGCGCCCCCAAGGGGGTCGCCAAAAACATTCAGTACTTC.

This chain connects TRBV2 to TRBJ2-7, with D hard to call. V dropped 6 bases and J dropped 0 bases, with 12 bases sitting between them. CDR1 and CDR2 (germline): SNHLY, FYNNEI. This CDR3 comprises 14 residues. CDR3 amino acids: CASSLVRSSYEQYF. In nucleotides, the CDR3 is TGTGCCAGCAGCTTGGTCCGGAGCTCCTACGAGCAGTACTTC.

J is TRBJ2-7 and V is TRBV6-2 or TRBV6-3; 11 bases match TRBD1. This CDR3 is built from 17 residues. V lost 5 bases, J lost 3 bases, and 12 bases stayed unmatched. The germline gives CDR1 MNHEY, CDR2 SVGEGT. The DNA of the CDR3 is TGTGCCAGCAGTGCCCGGACAGGGGGCTTCGAATACTACGAGCAGTACTTC. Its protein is CASSARTGGFEYYEQYF.